One sample yielded the 14 T cell receptor beta chains listed below, sequenced in a study of blood T cell repertoires in COVID-19. Some clones are missing from TCRdb's copy, which holds only in-frame ones; the method was immunoSEQ multiplex PCR. The sample lists a few hundred thousand clones, roughly four fifths occurring once. The sample comprised PBMCs or T cells enriched from blood (not recorded which). These receptors all stem from a woman aged 50 to 60 who had recovered from COVID-19.

This chain links TRBV6-6 with TRBJ1-2; the D gene is possibly TRBD1 (5 bases). Germline V gives CDR1 MNHNY, CDR2 SVGAGI (reference sequence). The germline V and J ends were trimmed by 7 bases and 4 bases, with 13 bases remaining between them. The CDR3 spans 13 residues. This CDR3 is CASTSDTFYGYTF. CDR3 sequence (DNA): TGTGCCAGCACCTCGGACACCTTCTATGGCTACACCTTC.

The rearrangement joins TRBV6-5 to TRBJ2-1; no clear D. The germline V gene encodes CDR1 MNHEY and CDR2 SVGAGI. CDR3 length: 15 residues. V was trimmed by 8 bases and J by 8 bases, leaving 22 bases between them. The CDR3 loop reads CASHAALGGRDEQFF. The CDR3 DNA is TGTGCCAGCCATGCGGCTCTTGGTGGTCGGGATGAGCAGTTCTTC.

CDR3 residues: CASSLRTEGDTQYF. Written as DNA, the CDR3 is TGTGCCAGCAGCTTGAGGACAGAAGGAGATACGCAGTATTTT. This chain connects TRBV5-6 to TRBJ2-3, with a possible D match to TRBD1 (6 bases). Germline loops: CDR1 SGHDT, CDR2 YYEEEE. The germline V and J ends were trimmed by 1 base and 5 bases, with 11 bases remaining between them. The CDR3 totals 14 residues.

The chain is built from TRBV2 and TRBJ1-5, with D unresolved. CDR3 size: 14 residues. Germline V gene data show CDR1 as SNHLY and CDR2 as FYNNEI. V was pared by 10 bases and J by 1 base, with 14 bases between. Here the CDR3 DNA reads TGTGCCACGACTTTTCTCAGCAGCAATCAGCCCCAGCATTTT. Protein product: CATTFLSSNQPQHF.

This clone was observed a single time. V usage is TRBV6-2 or TRBV6-3 and J usage is TRBJ1-5; 7 bases map to TRBD1. V lost 6 bases and J lost 5; bases outside the gene matches: 4. From germline, CDR1 is MNHEY and CDR2 SVGEGT. The CDR3 extends over 13 amino acids. CDR3: CASSGQVYQPQHF. CDR3 coding DNA: TGTGCCAGCAGCGGACAGGTTTATCAGCCCCAGCATTTT.

This clone was picked up one time. V usage is TRBV27 and J usage is TRBJ1-4; TRBD1 agrees at 7 bases. The CDR3 loop spans 16 amino acids. The germline V gene has CDR1 MNHEY and CDR2 SMNVEV (reference sequence). V was pared by 6 bases and J by 0 bases, with 7 bases of the junction left unmatched. CDR3 DNA sequence: TGTGCCAGCAGCTCACAGGGGTTGACAACTAATGAAAAACTGTTTTTT. This translates into CASSSQGLTTNEKLFF.

The chain links TRBV29-1 to TRBJ2-5; D is undetermined. Germline V gene data show CDR1 as SQVTM and CDR2 as ANQGSEA. The length of the CDR3 is 13 residues. Trimming pared 1 base from V and 5 bases from J, leaving 11 bases between. The CDR3 DNA reads TGCAGCGTTGAAGCTAGTAATGGGGAGACCCAGTACTTC. Its protein is CSVEASNGETQYF.

V usage is TRBV6-5 and J usage is TRBJ1-6; D gene ambiguous. Looked up from germline, CDR1 is MNHEY and CDR2 is SVGAGI. Trimming left V 6 bases short and J 7 bases short, with 16 bases between. The CDR3 sequence is 15 residues long. The CDR3 DNA follows: TGTGCCAGCAGACCTCGCGAGGGAGGAAATTCACCCCTCCACTTT. It specifies CASRPREGGNSPLHF.

V usage is TRBV5-1 and J usage is TRBJ1-1, with D hard to call. Germline V lookup: CDR1 SGHRS, CDR2 YFSETQ. The CDR3 covers 15 residues. V lost 0 bases to trimming and J lost 4 bases, with 13 bases between them. The DNA of the CDR3 is TGCGCCAGCAGCTTGGGTTCTCAGAGGCTCACTGAAGCTTTCTTT. This sequence encodes CASSLGSQRLTEAFF.

The genes are TRBV9 and TRBJ1-3, with D maybe TRBD1 (5 bases). CDR3 length: 15 amino acids. Per the germline V gene, CDR1 is SGDLS and CDR2 is YYNGEE. Trimming removed 0 bases from V and 3 bases from J, with 10 bases in between. The CDR3 DNA sequence: TGTGCCAGCAGCGTAGAAGGGGCTGGTGGAAACACCATATATTTT. Translated: CASSVEGAGGNTIYF.

This clone has a handful of counts. This chain links TRBV29-1 with TRBJ1-1; possibly TRBD1 for D (6 bases). Germline values: CDR1 SQVTM, CDR2 ANQGSEA. The CDR3 sequence is 13 residues long. The V and J ends lost 6 bases and 1 base respectively, with 12 bases between them. This chain's CDR3 is CSVRNRANTEAFF. In nucleotides, the CDR3 is TGCAGCGTGAGGAACAGGGCGAACACTGAAGCTTTCTTT.

The chain joins TRBV5-1 to TRBJ2-7, with a possible D match to TRBD1 (5 bases). The germline CDR1 and CDR2 sequences are SGHRS and YFSETQ. The CDR3 is made up of 14 amino acids. Deletions cut 0 bases from V and 3 bases from J, with 10 bases between. The CDR3 DNA reads as TGCGCCAGCAGCTTGGTCTACAGGAGCTACGAGCAGTACTTC. Its translation is CASSLVYRSYEQYF.

The V call is TRBV5-8, the J call TRBJ2-5; TRBD2 aligns across 7 bases. This CDR3 contains 14 residues. The V and J ends lost 1 base and 4 bases, in that order; junction bases with no gene match: 4. CDR1 SGHTS and CDR2 YDEGEE come from the germline V gene. CDR3 sequence reads: CASSLQLARETQYF. DNA of the CDR3: TGTGCCAGCAGCTTGCAACTAGCGCGAGAGACCCAGTACTTC.

The chain uses TRBV6-5 and TRBJ2-2; the D is unclear. V was pared by 5 bases and J by 0 bases, with 10 bases between. The CDR3 covers 15 residues. Germline V gene sequence: CDR1 MNHEY, CDR2 SVGAGI. The CDR3 spells CASSTEISNTGELFF. In DNA form, the CDR3 reads TGTGCCAGCAGTACAGAGATTTCGAACACCGGGGAGCTGTTTTTT.